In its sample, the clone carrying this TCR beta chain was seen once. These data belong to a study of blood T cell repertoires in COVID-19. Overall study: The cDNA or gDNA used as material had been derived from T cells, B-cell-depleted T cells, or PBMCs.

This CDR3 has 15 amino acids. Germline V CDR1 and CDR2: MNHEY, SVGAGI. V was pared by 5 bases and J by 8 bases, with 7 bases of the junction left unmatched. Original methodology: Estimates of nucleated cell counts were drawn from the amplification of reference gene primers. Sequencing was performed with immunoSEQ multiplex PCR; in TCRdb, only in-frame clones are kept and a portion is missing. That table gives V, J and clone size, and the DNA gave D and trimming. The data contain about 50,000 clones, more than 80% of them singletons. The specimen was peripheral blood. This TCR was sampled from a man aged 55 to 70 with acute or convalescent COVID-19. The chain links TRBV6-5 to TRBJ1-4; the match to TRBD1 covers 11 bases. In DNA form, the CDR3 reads TGTGCCAGCAGTAGTCGGACAGGGGGCGAGGAAAAACTGTTTTTT. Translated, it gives CASSSRTGGEEKLFF.